A selection of T cell receptor beta chains follows, all from one sample in a study of blood T cell repertoires in COVID-19. Sequencing was performed with immunoSEQ multiplex PCR; in TCRdb, only in-frame clones are kept and a portion is missing. The sample shows over 150,000 clones, around 84% of them seen only once. Sequences were obtained from peripheral blood. All receptors come from a woman aged 60 to 75 with COVID-19, enrolled during active disease. Each CDR3 is given with its conserved first and last residue. The D gene is left open where the match is weak. Some rows have no size entry. The others give once, few or many, or a class for an expanded clone.

D	V	size	J	DNA	CDR3
TRBD2	TRBV4-1	once	TRBJ2-2	TGCGCCAGCAGCCAAGTCTCCCTAGCGGTCACCGGGGAGCTGTTTTTT	CASSQVSLAVTGELFF
.	TRBV19	few	TRBJ1-3	TGTGCCAGTAGTCCCACATTCTCTGGAAACACCATATATTTT	CASSPTFSGNTIYF
TRBD1	TRBV6-5	.	TRBJ2-2	TGTGCCAGCAGTTACCACAGGGGCCCGAACACCGGGGAGCTGTTTTTT	CASSYHRGPNTGELFF
.	TRBV19	.	TRBJ1-5	TGTGCCAGTACGCTTGACAAGGTTGATAATCAGCCCCAGCATTTT	CASTLDKVDNQPQHF
.	TRBV18	once	TRBJ1-5	TGTGCCAGCTCACCACCCTTGGCAGGGAACAATCAGCCCCAGCATTTT	CASSPPLAGNNQPQHF
.	TRBV11-2	.	TRBJ2-7	TGTGCCAGCAGCCCCACTAACGTCGAGCAGTACTTC	CASSPTNVEQYF
TRBD1	TRBV3-1/TRBV3-2	.	TRBJ1-1	TGTGCCAGCAGCCCGGGACAGGGAACTGAAGCTTTCTTT	CASSPGQGTEAFF
TRBD2	TRBV15	.	TRBJ2-7	TGTGCCACCAGCAGAGATACTAGCGGCTACGAGCAGTACTTC	CATSRDTSGYEQYF
TRBD1	TRBV5-1	.	TRBJ2-7	TGCGCCAGCAGCTTGCGCCAGGGGGCCTACGAGCAGTACTTC	CASSLRQGAYEQYF
TRBD2	TRBV7-8	.	TRBJ2-5	TGTGCCAGCAGCTTAGGGACTAGCGGGGGGGCCGGAGAGACCCAGTACTTC	CASSLGTSGGAGETQYF
TRBD1	TRBV6-5	.	TRBJ2-2	TGTGCCAGCAGTCCTCGGGACAGTCGTGCCGGGGAGCTGTTTTTT	CASSPRDSRAGELFF
.	TRBV19	once	TRBJ1-5	TGTGCCAGTACCAAGACAACGAGCAATCAGCCCCAGCATTTT	CASTKTTSNQPQHF
TRBD1	TRBV28	.	TRBJ1-6	TGTGCCAGCAGACTACAGGGGGCCAGGAGGAATTCACCCCTCCACTTT	CASRLQGARRNSPLHF
TRBD2	TRBV7-6	.	TRBJ2-1	TGTGCCTCCTCGGGGGGAGACTACAATGAGCAGTTCTTC	CASSGGDYNEQFF
TRBD1	TRBV12-5	.	TRBJ1-6	TGTGCTAGTGGAGTTACAGGGGGTTCCCTCCACTTT	CASGVTGGSLHF
TRBD1	TRBV11-1	once	TRBJ2-3	TGTGCCAGCAGCCTCGGGACAGCCACAGATACGCAGTATTTT	CASSLGTATDTQYF
TRBD1	TRBV6-4	.	TRBJ1-2	TGTGCCAGCAGTGTCGTGCAGGGGGCCGGTGGCTACACCTTC	CASSVVQGAGGYTF
TRBD2	TRBV18	.	TRBJ2-1	TGTGCCAGCTCACCCAGACTAGCGGGGAACTACAATGAGCAGTTCTTC	CASSPRLAGNYNEQFF
.	TRBV25-1	.	TRBJ1-2	TGTGCCAGCAGTGACCAACCCGGGTCCGGCTACACCTTC	CASSDQPGSGYTF
.	TRBV6-5	.	TRBJ1-3	TGTGCCAGCAGACTTGAAAGAAACACCATATATTTT	CASRLERNTIYF
.	TRBV6-6	.	TRBJ2-6	TGTGCCAGCACCGAGGGGGGGTCTGGGGCCAACGTCCTGACTTTC	CASTEGGSGANVLTF
TRBD1	TRBV19	.	TRBJ1-1	TGTGCCAGTAGTGTCCTGACAGGGGCGGGAACTGAAGCTTTCTTT	CASSVLTGAGTEAFF
.	TRBV7-3	.	TRBJ1-1	TGTGCCAGCAGCCTAGAGAGCCGGATGAACACTGAAGCTTTCTTT	CASSLESRMNTEAFF
.	TRBV7-2	.	TRBJ1-1	TGTGCCAGCAGCTTGGCCATGTGGACTGAAGCTTTCTTT	CASSLAMWTEAFF
.	TRBV14	.	TRBJ1-2	TGTGCCAGCAGCCAAGGACAGAACTATGGCTACACCTTC	CASSQGQNYGYTF
TRBD1	TRBV29-1	.	TRBJ2-7	TGCAGCGTTGGAGCAGGGGGCGTAGAGCAGTACTTC	CSVGAGGVEQYF
TRBD1	TRBV19	once	TRBJ1-5	TGTGCCAGTAGACCGGGACAGGGAAATCAGCCCCAGCATTTT	CASRPGQGNQPQHF
TRBD1	TRBV24-1	once	TRBJ1-2	TGTGCCACCAGTGACCAGACAGGGGTTGGTAAAGACTATGGCTACACCTTC	CATSDQTGVGKDYGYTF
TRBD1	TRBV25-1	.	TRBJ1-6	TGTGCCAGCAGTGTAGATCGGCCCGGGACAGGGGGATCACCCCTCCACTTT	CASSVDRPGTGGSPLHF
.	TRBV19	.	TRBJ2-1	TGTGCCAGTATCTTCGGGGGAGAGCAGTTCTTC	CASIFGGEQFF
.	TRBV7-2	.	TRBJ1-5	TGTGCCAGCACTTTGGGCCAGCCGGAGCCCCAGCATTTT	CASTLGQPEPQHF
.	TRBV9	.	TRBJ1-5	TGTGCCAGCAGCCCACCGGGGGGACAGCCCCAGCATTTT	CASSPPGGQPQHF
.	TRBV10-3	.	TRBJ1-3	TGTGCCATCAGTGGGGGGCCGGACTCTGGAAACACCATATATTTT	CAISGGPDSGNTIYF
TRBD1	TRBV6-5	.	TRBJ2-4	TGTGCCAGCCTCCCCTCCCCCGACAGGGTTGGGTACTTC	CASLPSPDRVGYF
TRBD2	TRBV5-1	.	TRBJ2-2	TGCGCCAGCAGCCCGATCCCCGGACTAGCGGGAGGAATTGGGGAGCTGTTTTTT	CASSPIPGLAGGIGELFF
TRBD1	TRBV14	.	TRBJ1-2	TGTGCCAGCAGCTCACTAGGGACAGGGCTCTCGAGCTATGGCTACACCTTC	CASSSLGTGLSSYGYTF
.	TRBV27	.	TRBJ1-3	TGTGCCAGCAGTTTCGGAGGAGCCTCCGGAAACACCATATATTTT	CASSFGGASGNTIYF
TRBD2	TRBV7-7	.	TRBJ2-5	TGTGCTAGCAACTGGACGGGGCAAAGCGGGGGGACCCAGTACTTC	CASNWTGQSGGTQYF
TRBD2	TRBV7-9	.	TRBJ2-1	TGTGCCAGCAGCCCTCTAGCGGGGTTCAACAATGAGCAGTTCTTC	CASSPLAGFNNEQFF
.	TRBV9	.	TRBJ2-1	TGTGCCAGCAGCGTAGGGGGCTCCCATAGCTCCTACAATGAGCAGTTCTTC	CASSVGGSHSSYNEQFF
TRBD1	TRBV29-1	.	TRBJ1-2	TGCAGCGATCACAGGGGCGGCAACTATGGCTACACCTTC	CSDHRGGNYGYTF
TRBD1	TRBV27	.	TRBJ1-2	TGTGCCAGCAGTTCACCCCTGACAGGGCACGGCTACACCTTC	CASSSPLTGHGYTF
.	TRBV14	.	TRBJ2-6	TGTGCCAGCAAGGGGATCAACTCTGGGGCCAACGTCCTGACTTTC	CASKGINSGANVLTF
.	TRBV18	.	TRBJ1-2	TGTGCCAGCTCACCCCCGGGAAACTATGGCTACACCTTC	CASSPPGNYGYTF
.	TRBV7-9	.	TRBJ1-1	TGTGCCAGCAGCCTCTCGGGTCGAACTTGGCACACTGAAGCTTTCTTT	CASSLSGRTWHTEAFF
TRBD1	TRBV6-2/TRBV6-3	.	TRBJ1-2	TGTGCCAGCAGTTACAAGCTGAAGGGGGCTGGTGGCTACACCTTC	CASSYKLKGAGGYTF
TRBD1	TRBV6-5	.	TRBJ1-1	TGTGCCAGCAGGCTCCCGGGACAGGGTGGCCCAGCTTTCTTT	CASRLPGQGGPAFF
TRBD1	TRBV27	.	TRBJ1-1	TGTGCCAGCAGTTTAAACCCTGGACAGGTATACACTGAAGCTTTCTTT	CASSLNPGQVYTEAFF